Following are 23 T cell receptor beta chains from one sample sequenced in a study of blood T cell repertoires in COVID-19. Here immunoSEQ multiplex PCR was the method, and the copy in TCRdb shows in-frame clones only, minus some. The sample consists of just under 30,000 clones, about 89% of them appearing once. Source material: peripheral blood. The receptors derive from a human donor in a cohort sampled during active COVID-19.

This chain connects TRBV3-1 (or the pseudogene TRBV3-2) to TRBJ2-1; 9 bases line up with TRBD2. The germline gives CDR1 LGHDT, CDR2 YNNKEL (reference sequence). V lost 4 bases and J lost 4; bases outside the gene matches: 8. The CDR3 runs to 16 residues. For the CDR3, the DNA is TGTGCCAGCAGCCCGCAGGGAAGCGGGGGGTACAATGAGCAGTTCTTC. Protein sequence: CASSPQGSGGYNEQFF.

The rearrangement joins TRBV30 to TRBJ2-7; 8 nucleotides align to TRBD1. Germline V gene sequence: CDR1 GTSNPN, CDR2 SVGIG (reference sequence). The ends lost 4 bases at V and 1 base at J; junction bases unmatched: 9. CDR3 size: 15 residues. The CDR3 reads CAWMNIGQGSYEQYF. Written as DNA, the CDR3 is TGTGCCTGGATGAATATAGGACAGGGATCCTACGAGCAGTACTTC.

This chain connects TRBV18 to TRBJ2-3; 8 positions match TRBD2. Per the germline V gene, CDR1 is KGHSH and CDR2 is LQKENI. This CDR3 spans 18 amino acids. Unmatched junction bases numbered 16, after V lost 3 bases and J lost 5 bases. Here the CDR3 reads CASSPTSPGGLSRDTQYF. Here the CDR3 DNA reads TGTGCCAGCTCACCGACGTCACCGGGGGGGCTCTCCAGAGATACGCAGTATTTT. The whole variable domain, filled in from reference TRBV18 and TRBJ2-3, reads NAGVMQNPRHLVRRRGQEARLRCSPMKGHSHVYWYRQLPEEGLKFMVYLQKENIIDESGMPKERFSAEFPKEGPSILRIQQVVRGDSAAYFCASSPTSPGGLSRDTQYFGPGTRLTVL.

The CDR3 here is CASVRLNTEAFF. The CDR3 DNA follows: TGTGCCAGCGTCCGACTAAACACTGAAGCTTTCTTT. V is TRBV28 and J is TRBJ1-1; no firm D call. The V end lost 8 bases, the J end lost 2 bases, and 9 bases lay between the germline ends. There are 12 residues in the CDR3. Germline values: CDR1 MDHEN, CDR2 SYDVKM.

The chain is built from TRBV6-6 and TRBJ1-5, with a tentative D call TRBD1 (5 bases). Trimming stripped 5 bases from V and 2 bases from J, with 10 bases between. Per germline, CDR1 MNHNY and CDR2 SVGAGI (reference sequence). The CDR3 totals 14 residues. CDR3 coding DNA: TGTGCCAGCAGTCGGGGGGGAGGCAATCAGCCCCAGCATTTT. Translated, it gives CASSRGGGNQPQHF.

The V and J genes are TRBV5-5 and TRBJ2-7; TRBD2 matches 11 bases. V gave up 4 bases and J gave up 0 bases; unmatched junction bases: 6. This CDR3 has 16 residues. Germline-derived CDR1 and CDR2 are SGHKS and YYEKEE (reference sequence). The CDR3 loop reads CASSLAGGSRSYEQYF. As DNA, the CDR3 is TGTGCCAGCAGCCTAGCGGGGGGCTCCCGCTCCTACGAGCAGTACTTC.

The rearrangement uses TRBV12-5 and TRBJ2-7; no clear D gene. The V and J ends lost 6 bases and 3 bases respectively, with 9 bases between them. Germline-derived CDR1 and CDR2 are LGHNT and FRNRAP. This CDR3 is built from 12 residues. The CDR3: CASGPTFYEQYF. The CDR3 nucleotides read TGTGCTAGTGGCCCAACTTTCTACGAGCAGTACTTC.

The chain uses TRBV19 and TRBJ1-1, with unresolved D. Trimming stripped 10 bases from V and 0 bases from J, with 12 bases between. In germline, CDR1 is LNHDA, CDR2 SQIVND (reference sequence). This CDR3 is 13 amino acids long. The CDR3 coding sequence is TGTGCCACCGGTGGGCAATTGAACACTGAAGCTTTCTTT. Protein sequence: CATGGQLNTEAFF.

The V and J genes are TRBV7-2 and TRBJ1-5; 7 bases map to TRBD1. The CDR3 sequence is 16 residues long. V gave up 1 base and J gave up 6 bases; unmatched junction bases: 9. CDR1 is SGHTA, CDR2 FQGNSA, per germline. DNA for the CDR3: TGTGCCAGCAGCTTAGGCCCAACAGGGGCGGGTCAGCCCCAGCATTTT. Translation gives CASSLGPTGAGQPQHF.

J is TRBJ2-2 and V is TRBV3-1 (or the pseudogene TRBV3-2); TRBD1 aligns across 10 bases. CDR3 length: 20 amino acids. CDR1 and CDR2 (germline): LGHDT, YNNKEL (reference sequence). Trimming at V came to 0 bases and at J to 0 bases, leaving 10 bases not matched to a gene. CDR3 nucleotide sequence: TGTGCCAGCAGCCAAGACGGACAGGGGGAGTCCCCCTCGAACACCGGGGAGCTGTTTTTT. Its protein product is CASSQDGQGESPSNTGELFF.

The J gene is TRBJ1-1, the V gene TRBV6-5, with 10 bases aligning to TRBD1. Germline V CDR1 and CDR2: MNHEY, SVGAGI. The trim removed 7 bases at V and 5 bases at J, leaving 4 bases unmatched. This CDR3 contains 13 residues. The CDR3 region has the DNA TGTGCCAGCACCGACAGGGGGCGAACTGAAGCTTTCTTT. It specifies CASTDRGRTEAFF.

The rearrangement joins TRBV5-6 to TRBJ1-5; tentatively, D is TRBD1 (6 bases). V was shortened by 6 bases and J by 3 bases, with 19 bases between the two germline ends. Per germline, CDR1 SGHDT and CDR2 YYEEEE. The CDR3 runs to 16 residues. The CDR3 sequence is CASNRGGPVANQPQHF. Here the CDR3 DNA reads TGTGCCAGCAACCGCGGGGGGCCCGTCGCCAATCAGCCCCAGCATTTT.

V usage is TRBV15 and J usage is TRBJ1-2; 7 bases align to TRBD1. The germline V gene encodes CDR1 LNHNV and CDR2 YYDKDF (reference sequence). The CDR3 sequence is 14 residues long. J gave up 8 bases and V 0 bases, and 6 bases lay outside the gene matches. This CDR3 reads CATSRDQGGWGYTF. CDR3 DNA: TGTGCCACCAGCAGAGATCAAGGGGGCTGGGGCTACACCTTC.

Only one count was recorded for this clone. The rearrangement links TRBV9 to TRBJ2-3, with a tentative D call TRBD2 (6 bases). There are 16 residues in the CDR3. V shed 0 bases and J shed 1 base, with 12 bases lying between them. Germline V gives CDR1 SGDLS, CDR2 YYNGEE. CDR3 sequence: CASSVEGASGTDTQYF. Written as DNA, the CDR3 is TGTGCCAGCAGCGTAGAAGGGGCTAGCGGCACAGATACGCAGTATTTT.

V and J are TRBV3-1 (or the pseudogene TRBV3-2) and TRBJ2-3; 11 positions agree with TRBD2. Germline-derived CDR1 and CDR2 are LGHDT and YNNKEL (reference sequence). Trimming at V came to 4 bases and at J to 3 bases, leaving 3 bases not matched to a gene. The CDR3 is 15 residues long. The CDR3 bases are TGTGCCAGCAGCCTTCTAGCGGGGGGAACAGATACGCAGTATTTT. Protein: CASSLLAGGTDTQYF.

The chain recombines TRBV18 with TRBJ2-7; unclear D gene. The CDR3 is made up of 14 amino acids. V shed 3 bases and J shed 0 bases, with 9 bases lying between them. Germline CDR1 and CDR2: KGHSH and LQKENI. The DNA for the CDR3 is TGTGCCAGCTCACCGCAAATGAGCTCCTACGAGCAGTACTTC. Its protein is CASSPQMSSYEQYF. The full variable domain, with the rest looked up from reference TRBV18 and TRBJ2-7, is NAGVMQNPRHLVRRRGQEARLRCSPMKGHSHVYWYRQLPEEGLKFMVYLQKENIIDESGMPKERFSAEFPKEGPSILRIQQVVRGDSAAYFCASSPQMSSYEQYFGPGTRLTVT.

The genes are TRBV21-1 and TRBJ1-5. TRBV21-1 is termed a pseudogene. The CDR3 extends over 15 amino acids. The CDR3 protein is CATLTGRDGNQPQHF. The DNA of the CDR3 is TGTGCCACCCTCACGGGGAGGGATGGCAATCAGCCCCAGCATTTT.

This chain uses TRBV12-3 or TRBV12-4 with TRBJ2-7; D is uncertain. The CDR3 consists of 12 residues. Trimming stripped 5 bases from V and 5 bases from J, with 10 bases between. DNA for the CDR3: TGTGCCAGCAGTGGAGCAGTCCACGAGCAGTACTTC. It yields the protein CASSGAVHEQYF.

The chain couples TRBV12-3 or TRBV12-4 to TRBJ1-2; the match to TRBD1 covers 7 bases. The CDR3 runs 13 residues. The V segment lost 3 bases and the J segment 4 bases; nucleotides outside the gene matches: 2. CDR3 bases: TGTGCCAGCAGTTTGGGACAGAGCTATGGCTACACCTTC. Its translation: CASSLGQSYGYTF.

About this clone: This sequence may be a read error, since a much larger clone differs from it by one base. Other DNA sequences within the sample encode an identical CDR3. V usage is TRBV27 and J usage is TRBJ1-1; 7 bases are shared with TRBD1. Germline assignment: CDR1 MNHEY and CDR2 SMNVEV (reference sequence). The junction had 7 bases not matched to a gene; V was cut back by 5 bases and J by 1 base. The CDR3 is 15 amino acids. The CDR3 here is CASSIGQGGNTEAFF. The CDR3 DNA sequence: TGTGCCAGCAGTATCGGGCAGGGGGGGAACACTGAAGCTTTCTTT.

The V gene is TRBV6-1, the J gene TRBJ2-7, with D tentatively TRBD2 (5 bases). CDR1 and CDR2 from the germline V gene are MNHNS and SASEGT. The V end lost 3 bases, the J end lost 1 base, and 10 bases lay between the germline ends. The CDR3 extends over 14 amino acids. Here the CDR3 reads CASSDFGDSYEQYF. Written as DNA, the CDR3 is TGTGCCAGCAGTGATTTCGGGGATTCCTACGAGCAGTACTTC.

The chain uses TRBV5-1 and TRBJ2-5; no clear D gene. The CDR3 is made up of 14 amino acids. V was pared by 0 bases and J by 0 bases, with 6 bases between. Germline CDR1 reads SGHRS; CDR2 reads YFSETQ. The CDR3, as DNA: TGCGCCAGCAGCTTGGCCGGGTACCAAGAGACCCAGTACTTC. Translation gives CASSLAGYQETQYF.

The V gene is TRBV5-1, the J gene TRBJ2-7; 7 bases are a match to TRBD1. V shed 3 bases and J 7 bases; nucleotides not matched to a gene: 10. The CDR3 loop spans 14 amino acids. CDR1 is SGHRS and CDR2 is YFSETQ in the germline V gene. The CDR3 DNA is TGCGCCAGCAGCTGGGACAGCCCTGCAGGGGAGCAGTACTTC. It encodes CASSWDSPAGEQYF.